This T cell receptor beta chain was captured in a study of blood T cell repertoires in COVID-19. Recruitment covered about 25 US areas and drew participants whose ages spanned roughly 18 to 90 years. Germline trimming cut 3 bases from V and 3 bases from J; bases unmatched to any gene: 7. Germline-derived CDR1 and CDR2 are MNHNS and SASEGT. The CDR3 contains 16 residues. Profiling relied on immunoSEQ multiplex PCR, and the TCRdb table lists in-frame clones only, not all of them. The sample records some 140,000 clones, almost 85% being singletons. This receptor was identified in a middle-aged man with acute COVID-19. This sequence joins TRBV6-1 and TRBJ2-3, with 9 bases lining up with TRBD1. What was sequenced was PBMCs or T cells enriched from blood (not recorded which). In DNA form, the CDR3 reads TGTGCCAGCAGTGAGATGCCACAGGGGGCGACAGATACGCAGTATTTT. Its translation is CASSEMPQGATDTQYF.